The text below deals with one T cell receptor (beta chain). Its antigen is as yet unknown. Trimming removed 0 bases at V and 7 bases at J, with 13 bases between. The CDR3 is 15 residues long. Germline values: CDR1 SGHKS, CDR2 YYEKEE (reference sequence). The method was immunoSEQ multiplex PCR; TCRdb's version includes in-frame clones alone and lacks a portion of them. The sample consists of roughly 100,000 clones, 88% of them appearing once. These data originate in a study of T cell responses to AZD1222 COVID-19 vaccine. In the study overall: Analysis merged second doses at about 4 or about 12 weeks. Study-wide points: The donor group comprised mostly white British people and more females; the analysis possibly underestimated clonal diversity. Vaccine-associated CD4 TCRs ranged over spike, dominating at 160-218 and 743-854. No day 14 peak samples; only post-peak repertoires were characterized.

This sequence originates from an adult in good health. The chain uses TRBV5-5 and TRBJ2-2; D not certain. Source: peripheral blood, taken on day 0 of AZD1222 vaccination. The CDR3 is CASSLAVQALGELFF. CDR3 nucleotide sequence: TGTGCCAGCAGCTTGGCCGTCCAAGCTCTCGGGGAGCTGTTTTTT.